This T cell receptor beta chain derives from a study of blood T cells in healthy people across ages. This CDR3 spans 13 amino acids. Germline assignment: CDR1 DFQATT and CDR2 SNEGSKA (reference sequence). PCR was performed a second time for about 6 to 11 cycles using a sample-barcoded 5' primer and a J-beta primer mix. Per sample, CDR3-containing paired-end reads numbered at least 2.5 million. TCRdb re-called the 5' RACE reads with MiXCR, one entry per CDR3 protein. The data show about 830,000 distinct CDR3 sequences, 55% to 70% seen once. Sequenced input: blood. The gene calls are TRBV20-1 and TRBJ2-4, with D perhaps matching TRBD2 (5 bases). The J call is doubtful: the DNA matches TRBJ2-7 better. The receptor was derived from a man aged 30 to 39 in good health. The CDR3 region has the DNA TGCAGTGCTCCCTGGACGGGAACCTACGAGCAGTACTTC. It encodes CSAPWTGTYEQYF.